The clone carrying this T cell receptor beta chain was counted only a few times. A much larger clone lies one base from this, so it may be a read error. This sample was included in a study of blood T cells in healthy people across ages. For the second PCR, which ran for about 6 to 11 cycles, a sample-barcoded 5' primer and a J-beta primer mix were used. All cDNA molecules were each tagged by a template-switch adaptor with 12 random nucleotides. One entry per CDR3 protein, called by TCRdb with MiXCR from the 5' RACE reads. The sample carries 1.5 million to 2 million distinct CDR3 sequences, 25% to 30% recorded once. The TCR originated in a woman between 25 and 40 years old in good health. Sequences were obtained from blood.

This chain's CDR3 is CSVDCQETQYF. The CDR3 DNA follows: TGCAGCGTTGACTGCCAAGAGACCCAGTACTTC. The chain recombines TRBV29-1 with TRBJ2-5; D is ambiguous. Germline V gene data show CDR1 as SQVTM and CDR2 as ANQGSEA. Trimming took off 3 bases at V and 1 base at J, with 3 bases between the two ends. The CDR3 spans 11 residues.